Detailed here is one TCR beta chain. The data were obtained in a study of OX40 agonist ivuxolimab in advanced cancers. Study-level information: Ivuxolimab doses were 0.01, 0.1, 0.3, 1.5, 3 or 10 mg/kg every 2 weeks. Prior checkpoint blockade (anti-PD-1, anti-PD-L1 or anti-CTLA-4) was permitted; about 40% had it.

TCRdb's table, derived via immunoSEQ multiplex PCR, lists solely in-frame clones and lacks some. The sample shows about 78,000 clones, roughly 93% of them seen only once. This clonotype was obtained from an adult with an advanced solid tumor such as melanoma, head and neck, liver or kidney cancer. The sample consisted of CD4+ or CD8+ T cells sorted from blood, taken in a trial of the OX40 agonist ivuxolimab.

For the CDR3, the DNA is TGCGCCAGCAGTTTCGATCCACTAAGCTCTGGAAACACCATATATTTT. Amino acid sequence: CASSFDPLSSGNTIYF. This chain connects TRBV5-1 to TRBJ1-3, with D uncertain. Trimming stripped 5 bases from V and 0 bases from J, with 15 bases between. Germline values: CDR1 SGHRS, CDR2 YFSETQ. The CDR3 runs to 16 residues.